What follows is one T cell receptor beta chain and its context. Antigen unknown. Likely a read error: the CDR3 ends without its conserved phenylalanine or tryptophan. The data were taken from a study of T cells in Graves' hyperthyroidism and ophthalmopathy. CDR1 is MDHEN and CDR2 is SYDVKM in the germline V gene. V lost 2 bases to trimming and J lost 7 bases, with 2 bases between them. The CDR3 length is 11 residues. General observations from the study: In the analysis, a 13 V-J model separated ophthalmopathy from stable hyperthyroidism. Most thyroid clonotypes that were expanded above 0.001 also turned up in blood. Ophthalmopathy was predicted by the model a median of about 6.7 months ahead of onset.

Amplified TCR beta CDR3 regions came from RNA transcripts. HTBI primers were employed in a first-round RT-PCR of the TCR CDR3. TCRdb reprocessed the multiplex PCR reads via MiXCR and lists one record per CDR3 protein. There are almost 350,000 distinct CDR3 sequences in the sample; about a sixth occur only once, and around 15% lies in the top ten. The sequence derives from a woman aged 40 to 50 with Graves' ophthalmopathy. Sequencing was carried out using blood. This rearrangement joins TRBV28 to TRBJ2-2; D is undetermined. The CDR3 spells CASSLVGELFV. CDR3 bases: TGTGCCAGCAGTTTAGTCGGGGAGCTGTTTGTT.